This T cell receptor beta chain was identified in a study of blood T cell repertoires in COVID-19. Whole-study context: Samples came from the United States, Italy and Spain, spanning acute and convalescent COVID-19. Nucleic acid was either cDNA or gDNA, and it came from T cells, B-cell-depleted T cells, or PBMCs.

Original data processing: It was from reference gene primer amplification that nucleated cell counts were estimated. Data came from immunoSEQ multiplex PCR; TCRdb stores just in-frame clones and leaves some out. The V and J calls and the clone size are those of that table, but D and trimming were determined from the DNA. The profile shows 200,000 to 250,000 clones, roughly four fifths of them singletons. The CDR3 has 15 residues. The trim removed 3 bases at V and 4 bases at J, leaving 8 bases unmatched. CDR1 and CDR2 (germline): KGHDR, SFDVKD. The chain couples TRBV24-1 to TRBJ2-7, with 7 nucleotides matching TRBD1. The sample was peripheral blood. This TCR came from a woman between 18 and 29 years old with acute or convalescent COVID-19. The DNA for the CDR3 is TGTGCCACCAGTGATACCGACCACAGGGGATACGAGCAGTACTTC. This gives the protein CATSDTDHRGYEQYF.